The 14 T cell receptor beta chains listed next were all sequenced from one sample in a study of blood T cell repertoires in COVID-19 (dated by TCRdb to about 2020). The library was prepared using the immunoSEQ multiplex PCR assay. TCRdb took this table from immuneACCESS and kept in-frame rearrangements with V and J called. Such tables lack part of the clones; where checked against another copy, unresolved V genes explain under half of the gap, and the rest is unexplained. In all, the sample holds about 99,000 clones, and 88% of those were seen once. The top ten hold 2.1% of the sample. The specimen sequenced was peripheral blood. The source of these receptors is a man aged 50 to 59 with COVID-19, enrolled during active disease.

A note on this clone: A junction end diverges from the germline sequence, so it may reflect a read error. V usage is TRBV7-7 and J usage is TRBJ2-7; D perhaps matches TRBD2 (7 bases). The CDR3 totals 11 residues. CDR1 and CDR2 from the germline V gene are SSHAT and FNYEAQ (reference sequence). CDR3 residues: CASSSGGHQYF. The CDR3 DNA sequence: TGTGCTAGCAGCTCGGGGGGACATCAGTACTTC.

This rearrangement joins TRBV9 to TRBJ2-7, with TRBD1 as a possible D gene (6 bases). The germline gives CDR1 SGDLS, CDR2 YYNGEE. The CDR3 contains 16 residues. The germline V and J ends were trimmed by 2 bases and 5 bases, with 20 bases remaining between them. The CDR3 is CASSVDPVQGSHEQYF. CDR3 in DNA: TGTGCCAGCAGCGTCGATCCGGTACAGGGATCGCACGAGCAGTACTTC.

This sequence joins TRBV3-1 (or the pseudogene TRBV3-2) and TRBJ1-5; 8 nucleotides line up with TRBD1. V was clipped by 1 base and J by 2 bases; unmatched bases: 10. This CDR3 is 18 amino acids long. Germline assignment: CDR1 LGHDT and CDR2 YNNKEL (reference sequence). The CDR3 sequence: CASSQGLQGARGNQPQHF. The CDR3 bases are TGTGCCAGCAGCCAAGGACTGCAGGGGGCGCGAGGCAATCAGCCCCAGCATTTT.

The rearrangement joins TRBV10-1 to TRBJ2-7, with no clear D. The V end was cut by 2 bases, the J end by 4 bases, with 6 bases between. From germline, CDR1 is WNHNN and CDR2 SYGVQD (reference sequence). CDR3 length equals 12 residues. The CDR3 loop is CASSENSYEQYF. The CDR3 bases are TGCGCCAGCAGTGAGAACAGTTACGAGCAGTACTTC.

This rearrangement joins TRBV6-6 to TRBJ1-2; a possible D gene is TRBD1 (6 bases). Germline V CDR1 and CDR2: MNHNY, SVGAGI (reference sequence). V was trimmed by 6 bases and J by 2 bases, leaving 10 bases between them. This CDR3 has 13 residues. CDR3 residues: CASSSGANYGYTF. The CDR3 DNA follows: TGTGCCAGCAGCTCAGGGGCGAACTATGGCTACACCTTC.

J is TRBJ1-4 and V is TRBV29-1; TRBD1 might be the D (5 bases). The germline V and J ends were trimmed by 4 bases and 0 bases, with 15 bases remaining between them. The CDR3 is made up of 16 amino acids. Germline V gives CDR1 SQVTM, CDR2 ANQGSEA. The CDR3 DNA follows: TGCAGCGTTGTAGGGGTGGAGGGACCAACTAATGAAAAACTGTTTTTT. Residues: CSVVGVEGPTNEKLFF.

For the CDR3, the DNA is TGTGCCAGCGGGGGTCGAGGGACAGTTTATGGCTACACCTTC. Its translation is CASGGRGTVYGYTF. This chain links TRBV2 with TRBJ1-2; TRBD1 matches at 7 bases. The CDR3 is 14 residues long. V lost 8 bases, J lost 5 bases, and 11 bases stayed unmatched. Germline CDR1 is SNHLY and CDR2 is FYNNEI.

The V and J genes are TRBV4-1 and TRBJ2-2; TRBD1 agrees at 7 bases. The CDR3 consists of 15 residues. The germline CDR1 and CDR2 sequences are MGHRA and YSYEKL. V lost 3 bases and J lost 4; bases outside the gene matches: 5. Here the CDR3 DNA reads TGCGCCAGCAGCCAGAGCACAGGGGTCACCGGGGAGCTGTTTTTT. Amino acids: CASSQSTGVTGELFF.

The rearrangement uses TRBV11-2 and TRBJ2-7; 8 nucleotides match TRBD1. This CDR3 has 15 amino acids. After removal of 2 bases from V and 2 bases from J, the junction contained 5 bases not matched to a gene. Looked up from germline, CDR1 is SGHAT and CDR2 is FQNNGV. CDR3 protein: CASSLFGTGTYEQYF. The DNA of the CDR3 is TGTGCCAGCAGCTTATTTGGGACAGGAACCTACGAGCAGTACTTC.

J is TRBJ1-5 and V is TRBV28, with D perhaps TRBD1 (6 bases). Trimming removed 6 bases from V and 2 bases from J, with 20 bases in between. The CDR3 loop spans 17 amino acids. CDR1 MDHEN and CDR2 SYDVKM come from the germline V gene. The CDR3 DNA reads TGTGCCAGCAGGTCCGGGACAACTAATCTCGGCAATCAGCCCCAGCATTTT. Encoded protein: CASRSGTTNLGNQPQHF.

In this sample, this clone turned up a few times. CDR3 sequence: CASSSGQGINEKLFF. The CDR3 coding sequence is TGTGCCAGCAGTTCCGGACAGGGGATTAATGAAAAACTGTTTTTT. The rearrangement joins TRBV27 to TRBJ1-4; 9 bases line up with TRBD1. This CDR3 comprises 15 residues. The V and J ends lost 4 bases and 4 bases, in that order; junction bases with no gene match: 4. Germline V CDR1 and CDR2: MNHEY, SMNVEV (reference sequence). Full variable domain (rest looked up from reference TRBV27 and TRBJ1-4): EAQVTQNPRYLITVTGKKLTVTCSQNMNHEYMSWYRQDPGLGLRQIYYSMNVEVTDKGDVPEGYKVSRKEKRNFPLILESPSPNQTSLYFCASSSGQGINEKLFFGSGTQLSVL.

The V gene is TRBV5-4, the J gene TRBJ1-2; the D gene is possibly TRBD1 (6 bases). V was pared by 4 bases and J by 5 bases, with 18 bases between. In germline, CDR1 is SGHNT, CDR2 YYREEE (reference sequence). CDR3 size: 15 residues. The CDR3 DNA sequence: TGTGCCAGCAGCCGAGTAACCGGGACAAGTTATGGCTACACCTTC. Its translation is CASSRVTGTSYGYTF.

V and J are TRBV27 and TRBJ2-7; D might be TRBD1 (7 bases). V lost 0 bases and J lost 7, with 16 bases in between. Looked up from germline, CDR1 is MNHEY and CDR2 is SMNVEV (reference sequence). The CDR3 length is 15 residues. CDR3 in DNA: TGTGCCAGCAGTTTATCGGGGACAGTGGCGGGGGAGCAGTACTTC. This gives the protein CASSLSGTVAGEQYF.

The chain employs TRBV27 and TRBJ1-2; 7 bases are shared with TRBD1. The trim removed 3 bases at V and 7 bases at J, leaving 8 bases unmatched. This CDR3 is built from 14 residues. Germline V gives CDR1 MNHEY, CDR2 SMNVEV (reference sequence). The CDR3 sequence: CASSFGQGVSGYTF. The CDR3 DNA is TGTGCCAGCAGTTTTGGGCAGGGGGTGAGTGGCTACACCTTC.